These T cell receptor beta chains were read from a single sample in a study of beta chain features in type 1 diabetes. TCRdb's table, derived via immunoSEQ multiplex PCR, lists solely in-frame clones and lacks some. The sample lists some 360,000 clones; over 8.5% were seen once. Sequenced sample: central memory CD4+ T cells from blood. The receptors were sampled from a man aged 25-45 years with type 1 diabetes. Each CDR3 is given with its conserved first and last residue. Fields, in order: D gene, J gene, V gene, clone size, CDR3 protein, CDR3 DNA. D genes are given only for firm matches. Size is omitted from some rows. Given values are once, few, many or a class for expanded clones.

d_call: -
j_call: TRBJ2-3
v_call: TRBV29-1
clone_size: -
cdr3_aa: CSSGAPRTDTQYF
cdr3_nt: TGCAGCTCCGGGGCGCCCCGCACAGATACGCAGTATTTT

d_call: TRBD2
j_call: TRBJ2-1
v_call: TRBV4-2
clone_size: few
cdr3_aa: CASSQETSGSTPYNEQFF
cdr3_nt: TGTGCCAGCAGCCAAGAGACTAGCGGGAGTACCCCCTACAATGAGCAGTTCTTC

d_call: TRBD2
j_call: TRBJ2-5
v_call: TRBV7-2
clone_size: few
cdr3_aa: CASSYSGGGIETQYF
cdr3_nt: TGTGCCAGCAGCTATTCGGGAGGAGGAATAGAGACCCAGTACTTC

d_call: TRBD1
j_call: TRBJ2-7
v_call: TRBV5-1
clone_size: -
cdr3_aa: CASSLGQGRYEQYF
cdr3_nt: TGTGCCAGCAGCCTGGGACAGGGGAGGTACGAGCAGTACTTC

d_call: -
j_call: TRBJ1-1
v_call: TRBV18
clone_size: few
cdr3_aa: CASSPRSTDEAFF
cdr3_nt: TGTGCCAGCTCACCACGGAGTACAGACGAAGCTTTCTTT

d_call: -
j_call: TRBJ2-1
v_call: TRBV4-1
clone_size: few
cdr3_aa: CASRDSTALSSYNEQFF
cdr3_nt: TGCGCCAGCAGGGACTCCACAGCGTTAAGCTCCTACAATGAGCAGTTCTTC

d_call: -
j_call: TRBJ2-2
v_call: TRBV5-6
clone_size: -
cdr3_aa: CASSLSPREELFF
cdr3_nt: TGTGCCAGCAGCTTAAGCCCTAGAGAGGAGCTGTTTTTT

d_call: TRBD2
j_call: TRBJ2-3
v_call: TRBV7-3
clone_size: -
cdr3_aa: CASSFGLAGPTDTQYF
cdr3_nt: TGTGCCAGCAGCTTCGGACTAGCGGGACCCACAGATACGCAGTATTTT

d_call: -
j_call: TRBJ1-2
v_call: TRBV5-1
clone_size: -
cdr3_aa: CASSPSRGRGYGYTF
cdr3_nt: TGCGCCAGCAGCCCCTCGAGGGGACGCGGCTATGGCTACACCTTC

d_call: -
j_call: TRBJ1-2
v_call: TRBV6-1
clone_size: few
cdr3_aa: CASSEYGGGHDTF
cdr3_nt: TGTGCCAGCAGTGAATACGGCGGGGGGCATGACACCTTC

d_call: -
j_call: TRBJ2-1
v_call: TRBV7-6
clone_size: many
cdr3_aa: CASSLVRDEQFF
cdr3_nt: TGTGCCAGCAGCTTAGTAAGGGATGAGCAGTTCTTC

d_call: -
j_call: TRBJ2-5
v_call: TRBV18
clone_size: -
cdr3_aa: CASSPGRVQETQYF
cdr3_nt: TGTGCCAGCTCACCAGGCAGGGTCCAAGAGACCCAGTACTTC

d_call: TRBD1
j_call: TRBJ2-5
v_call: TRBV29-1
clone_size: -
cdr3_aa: CSVARLGTGQETQYF
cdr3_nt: TGCAGCGTTGCCCGGCTTGGGACAGGACAAGAGACCCAGTACTTC